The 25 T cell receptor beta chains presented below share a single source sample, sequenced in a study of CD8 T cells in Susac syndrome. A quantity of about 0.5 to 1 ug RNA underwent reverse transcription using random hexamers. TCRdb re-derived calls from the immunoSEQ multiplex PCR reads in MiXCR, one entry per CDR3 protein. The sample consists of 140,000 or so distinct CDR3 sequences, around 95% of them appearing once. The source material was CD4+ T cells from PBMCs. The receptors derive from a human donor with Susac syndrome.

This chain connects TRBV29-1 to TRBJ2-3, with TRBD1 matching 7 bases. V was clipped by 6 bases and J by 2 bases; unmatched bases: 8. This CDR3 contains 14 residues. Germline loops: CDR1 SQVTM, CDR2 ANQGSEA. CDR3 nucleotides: TGCAGCGTGATCCAGGGGGTAAACACAGATACGCAGTATTTT. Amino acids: CSVIQGVNTDTQYF.

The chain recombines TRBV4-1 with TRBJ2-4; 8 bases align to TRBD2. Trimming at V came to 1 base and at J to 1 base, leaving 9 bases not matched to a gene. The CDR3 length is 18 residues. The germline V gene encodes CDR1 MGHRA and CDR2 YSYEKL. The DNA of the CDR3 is TGCGCCAGCAGCCAAGGGCCGATAGCGGGGATCGCCAAAAACATTCAGTACTTC. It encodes CASSQGPIAGIAKNIQYF.

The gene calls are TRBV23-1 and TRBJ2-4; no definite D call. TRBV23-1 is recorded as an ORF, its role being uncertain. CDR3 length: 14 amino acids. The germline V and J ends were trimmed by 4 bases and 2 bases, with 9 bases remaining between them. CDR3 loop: CASSRPVTKNIQYF. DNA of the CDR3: TGCGCCAGCAGTCGACCCGTAACCAAAAACATTCAGTACTTC.

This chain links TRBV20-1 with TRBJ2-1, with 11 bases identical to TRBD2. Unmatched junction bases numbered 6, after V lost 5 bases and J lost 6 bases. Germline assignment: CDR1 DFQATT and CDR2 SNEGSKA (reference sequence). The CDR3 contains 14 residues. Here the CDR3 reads CSAWETSGINEQFF. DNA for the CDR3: TGCAGTGCTTGGGAGACTAGCGGGATCAATGAGCAGTTCTTC.

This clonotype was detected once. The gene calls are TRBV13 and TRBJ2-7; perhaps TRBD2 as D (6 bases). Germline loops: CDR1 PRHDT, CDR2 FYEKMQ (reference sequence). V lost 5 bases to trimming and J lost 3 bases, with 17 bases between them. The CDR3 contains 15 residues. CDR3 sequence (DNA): TGTGCCAGCAGCCGGGTAGGAGGGAACGACTACGAGCAGTACTTC. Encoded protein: CASSRVGGNDYEQYF.

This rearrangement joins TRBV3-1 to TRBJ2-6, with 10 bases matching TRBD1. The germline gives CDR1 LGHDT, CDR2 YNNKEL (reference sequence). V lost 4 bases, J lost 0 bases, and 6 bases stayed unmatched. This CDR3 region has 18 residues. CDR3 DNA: TGTGCCAGCAGCCTCCGGGACAGGGGTCGCTCTGGGGCCAACGTCCTGACTTTC. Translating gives CASSLRDRGRSGANVLTF.

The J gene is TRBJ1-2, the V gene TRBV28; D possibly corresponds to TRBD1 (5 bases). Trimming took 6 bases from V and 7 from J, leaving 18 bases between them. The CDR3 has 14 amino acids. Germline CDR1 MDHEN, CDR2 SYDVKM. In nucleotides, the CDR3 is TGTGCCAGCAGCCCCCCTACAGGTAGGGGTGGCTACACCTTC. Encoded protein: CASSPPTGRGGYTF.

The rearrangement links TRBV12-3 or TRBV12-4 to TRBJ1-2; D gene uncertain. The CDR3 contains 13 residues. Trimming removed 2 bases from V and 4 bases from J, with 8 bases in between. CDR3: CASSLSAGYGYTF. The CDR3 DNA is TGTGCCAGCAGTTTAAGTGCTGGCTATGGCTACACCTTC.

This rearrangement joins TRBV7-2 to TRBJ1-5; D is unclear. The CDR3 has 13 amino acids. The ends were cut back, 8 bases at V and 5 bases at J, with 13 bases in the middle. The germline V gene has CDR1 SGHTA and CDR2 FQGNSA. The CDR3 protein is CASSRRSDQPQHF. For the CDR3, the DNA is TGTGCCAGCTCTCGACGGTCCGATCAGCCCCAGCATTTT.

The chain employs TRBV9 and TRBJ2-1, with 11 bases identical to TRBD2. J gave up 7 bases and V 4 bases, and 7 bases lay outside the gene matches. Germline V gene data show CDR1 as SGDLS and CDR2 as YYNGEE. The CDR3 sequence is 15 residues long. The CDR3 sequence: CASSPTSGMNNEQFF. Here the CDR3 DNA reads TGTGCCAGCAGCCCGACTAGCGGGATGAATAATGAGCAGTTCTTC.

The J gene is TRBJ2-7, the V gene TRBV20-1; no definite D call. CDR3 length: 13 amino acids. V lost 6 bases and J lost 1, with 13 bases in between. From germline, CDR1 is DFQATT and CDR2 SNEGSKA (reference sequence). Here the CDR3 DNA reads TGCAGTGCCACTGATGTGGCATCCTACGAGCAGTACTTC. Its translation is CSATDVASYEQYF.

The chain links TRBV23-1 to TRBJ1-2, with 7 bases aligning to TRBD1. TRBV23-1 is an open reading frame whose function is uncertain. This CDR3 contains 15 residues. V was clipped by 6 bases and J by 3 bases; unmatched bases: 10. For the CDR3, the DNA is TGCGCCAGCAGGCATATGACAGGGATGTACTATGGCTACACCTTC. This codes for CASRHMTGMYYGYTF.

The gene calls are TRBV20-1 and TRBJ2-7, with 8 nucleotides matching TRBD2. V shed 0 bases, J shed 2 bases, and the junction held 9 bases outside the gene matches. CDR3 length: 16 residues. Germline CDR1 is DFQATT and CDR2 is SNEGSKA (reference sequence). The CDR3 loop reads CSARDLVSGSPYEQYF. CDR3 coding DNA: TGCAGTGCTAGAGATCTCGTCAGCGGGAGCCCCTACGAGCAGTACTTC.

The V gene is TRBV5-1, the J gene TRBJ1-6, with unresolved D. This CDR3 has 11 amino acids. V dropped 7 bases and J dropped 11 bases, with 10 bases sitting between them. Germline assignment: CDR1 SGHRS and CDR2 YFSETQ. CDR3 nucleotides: TGCGCCAGCGACGAGGTTACACCCCTCCACTTT. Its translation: CASDEVTPLHF.

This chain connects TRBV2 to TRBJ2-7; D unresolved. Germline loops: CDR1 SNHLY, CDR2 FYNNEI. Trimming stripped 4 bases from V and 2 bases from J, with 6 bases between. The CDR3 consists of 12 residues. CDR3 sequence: CASSGETYEQYF. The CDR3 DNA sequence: TGTGCCAGCAGTGGGGAAACCTACGAGCAGTACTTC.

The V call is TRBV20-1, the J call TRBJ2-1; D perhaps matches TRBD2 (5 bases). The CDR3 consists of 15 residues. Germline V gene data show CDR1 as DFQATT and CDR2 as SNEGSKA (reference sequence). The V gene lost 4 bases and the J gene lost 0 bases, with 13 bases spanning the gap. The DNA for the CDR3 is TGCAGTGCTAACCACCGGGAAAACTCCTACAATGAGCAGTTCTTC. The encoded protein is CSANHRENSYNEQFF.

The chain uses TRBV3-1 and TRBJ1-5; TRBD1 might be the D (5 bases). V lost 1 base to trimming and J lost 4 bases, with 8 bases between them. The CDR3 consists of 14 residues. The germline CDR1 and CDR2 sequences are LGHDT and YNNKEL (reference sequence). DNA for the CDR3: TGTGCCAGCAGCCAAGCCAGACAGAATCAGCCCCAGCATTTT. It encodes CASSQARQNQPQHF.

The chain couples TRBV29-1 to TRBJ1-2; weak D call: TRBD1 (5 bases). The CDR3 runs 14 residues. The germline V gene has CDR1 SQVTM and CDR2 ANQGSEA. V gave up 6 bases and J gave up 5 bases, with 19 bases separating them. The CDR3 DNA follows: TGCAGCGTCGCCCCGGGCACTGGGGGGTATGGCTACACCTTC. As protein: CSVAPGTGGYGYTF.

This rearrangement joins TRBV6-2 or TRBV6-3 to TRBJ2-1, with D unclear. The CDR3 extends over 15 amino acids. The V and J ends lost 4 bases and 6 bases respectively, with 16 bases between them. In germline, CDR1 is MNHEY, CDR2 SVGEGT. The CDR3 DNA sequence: TGTGCCAGCAGTTCGTTAGCCCAAATTCTCAATGAGCAGTTCTTC. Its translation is CASSSLAQILNEQFF.

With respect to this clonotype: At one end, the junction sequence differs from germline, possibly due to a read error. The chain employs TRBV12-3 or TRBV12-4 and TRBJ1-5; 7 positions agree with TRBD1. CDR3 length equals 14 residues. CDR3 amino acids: CASSLGQGNQPQHF. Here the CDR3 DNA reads TGTGCCAGCAGCTTAGGACAGGGCAATCAGCCCCAGCATTTT.

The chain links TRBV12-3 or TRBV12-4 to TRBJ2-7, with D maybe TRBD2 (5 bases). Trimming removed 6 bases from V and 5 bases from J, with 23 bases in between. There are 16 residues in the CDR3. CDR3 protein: CASSFNRLRESNEQYF. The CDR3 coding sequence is TGTGCCAGCAGCTTCAACCGTCTTCGGGAATCGAACGAGCAGTACTTC.

The CDR3 loop reads CASSLEQSFVEQFF. The CDR3 DNA reads TGTGCCAGCAGTTTAGAGCAATCCTTCGTTGAGCAGTTCTTC. The chain combines TRBV12-3 or TRBV12-4 with TRBJ2-1; D is undetermined. V lost 1 base to trimming and J lost 9 bases, with 13 bases between them. The CDR3 is 14 residues long.

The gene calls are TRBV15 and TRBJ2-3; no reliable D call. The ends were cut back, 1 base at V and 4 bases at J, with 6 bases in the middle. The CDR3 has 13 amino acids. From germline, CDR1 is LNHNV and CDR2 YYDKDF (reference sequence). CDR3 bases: TGTGCCACCAGCAGAGGAATCTCAGATACGCAGTATTTT. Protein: CATSRGISDTQYF. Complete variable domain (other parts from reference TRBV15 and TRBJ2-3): DAMVIQNPRYQVTQFGKPVTLSCSQTLNHNVMYWYQQKSSQAPKLLFHYYDKDFNNEADTPDNFQSRRPNTSFCFLDIRSPGLGDTAMYLCATSRGISDTQYFGPGTRLTVL.

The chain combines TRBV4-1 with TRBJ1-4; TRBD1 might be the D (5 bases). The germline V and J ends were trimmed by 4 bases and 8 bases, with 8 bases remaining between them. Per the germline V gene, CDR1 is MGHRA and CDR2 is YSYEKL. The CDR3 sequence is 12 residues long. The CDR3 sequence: CASSRDGEKLFF. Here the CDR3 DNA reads TGCGCCAGCAGCCGGGACGGGGAAAAACTGTTTTTT.

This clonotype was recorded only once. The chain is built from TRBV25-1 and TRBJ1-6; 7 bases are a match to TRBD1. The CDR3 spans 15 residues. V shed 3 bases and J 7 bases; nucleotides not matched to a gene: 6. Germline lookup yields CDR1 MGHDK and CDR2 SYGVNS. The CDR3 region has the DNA TGTGCCAGCAGTGACCCTGGACAGGCCAATTCACCCCTCCACTTT. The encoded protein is CASSDPGQANSPLHF.